This section outlines one T cell receptor (beta chain) sequence together with its context. Its target is not known. Germline V gene lookup returns CDR1 ENHRY and CDR2 SYGVKD. The CDR3 covers 15 residues. The junction had 8 bases not matched to a gene; V was cut back by 8 bases and J by 5 bases. This sample stems from a study of cytomegalovirus exposure and HLA in healthy donors. Study summary: Early on, a data release was issued that held about 85 million unique TCRs from HLA-typed donors.

13 Jbeta primers and 60 Vbeta primers were used for the PCR. Only in-frame clones appear in the TCRdb table, and some are missing; sequencing was by immunoSEQ multiplex PCR. The table has some 200,000 clones, 79% seen once; the top ten hold approximately 2.2%. General study results and limits: A later analysis linked around 17,000 TCR beta sequences to HLA alleles at 0.05 false discovery rate. Some V segments could not be told apart, so they were left out, TRBV6-2 and TRBV6-3 among them. Further analysis, carried out later, found HLA-associated TCR beta chains more clonally expanded than equally common other chains.

The V gene is TRBV10-3, the J gene TRBJ1-3, with 11 bases fitting TRBD1. Sequencing input: PBMCs. The clonotype was recovered from a woman between 50 and 59 years old in good health and CMV-seronegative. CDR3 nucleotide sequence: TGTGCCATCGGCCGGGACAGGGGGAATAGAAACACCATATATTTT. Its protein is CAIGRDRGNRNTIYF.